The rows below give T cell receptor beta chains drawn from one sample of a study of beta chain features in type 1 diabetes. Measured with immunoSEQ multiplex PCR; TCRdb has only the in-frame clones, and not every one. The table shows about 230,000 clones, with about a sixth occurring only once. Input material: naive CD4+ T cells from blood. The receptor set was obtained from a man younger than 45 with type 1 diabetes. Both conserved end residues are part of each CDR3. The D gene is left open where the match is weak. Clone size, where shown, is once, few, many, or a class for clones that have expanded.

abundance,d_gene,v_gene,j_gene,CDR3aa,CDR3nt
.,.,TRBV7-2,TRBJ2-3,CASSPSLSTDTQYF,TGTGCCAGCAGCCCGAGCTTAAGCACAGATACGCAGTATTTT
.,.,TRBV7-2,TRBJ2-3,CASSLAQITDTQYF,TGTGCCAGCAGCTTAGCGCAGATCACAGATACGCAGTATTTT
few,.,TRBV4-3,TRBJ2-3,CASSQVPGSGTDTQYF,TGCGCCAGCAGCCAAGTTCCCGGGAGCGGCACAGATACGCAGTATTTT
.,TRBD2,TRBV7-2,TRBJ2-7,CASSRRLAGMDEQYF,TGTGCCAGCAGCCGTCGACTAGCGGGAATGGACGAGCAGTACTTC
few,.,TRBV5-8,TRBJ2-5,CASSASGRTQYF,TGTGCCAGCAGTGCATCAGGGAGGACCCAGTACTTC
.,TRBD1,TRBV7-9,TRBJ1-5,CASSFGTGGDQPQHF,TGTGCCAGCAGCTTCGGGACAGGGGGCGATCAGCCCCAGCATTTT
.,TRBD2,TRBV7-2,TRBJ2-5,CASSLASGTQETQYF,TGTGCCAGCAGCTTAGCTAGCGGGACACAAGAGACCCAGTACTTC
.,TRBD1,TRBV5-4,TRBJ2-3,CASIPTGDADTQYF,TGTGCCAGCATCCCGACAGGGGACGCAGATACGCAGTATTTT
few,.,TRBV5-1,TRBJ2-5,CASSLLSVQETQYF,TGCGCCAGCAGCTTGTTGTCAGTCCAAGAGACCCAGTACTTC
.,TRBD1,TRBV25-1,TRBJ2-5,CASDRQGSETQYF,TGTGCCAGCGATCGACAGGGGTCAGAGACCCAGTACTTC